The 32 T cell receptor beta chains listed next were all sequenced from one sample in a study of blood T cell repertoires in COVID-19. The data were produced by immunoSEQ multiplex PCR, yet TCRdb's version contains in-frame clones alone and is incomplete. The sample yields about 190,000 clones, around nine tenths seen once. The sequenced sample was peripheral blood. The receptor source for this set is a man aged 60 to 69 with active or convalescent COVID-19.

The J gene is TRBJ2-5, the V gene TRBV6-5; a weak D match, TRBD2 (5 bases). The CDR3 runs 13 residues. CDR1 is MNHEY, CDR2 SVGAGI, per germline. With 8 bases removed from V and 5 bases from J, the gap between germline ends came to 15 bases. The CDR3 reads CASSRAQRETQYF. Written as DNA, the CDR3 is TGTGCCAGCTCGAGGGCGCAGAGGGAGACCCAGTACTTC.

The chain's CDR3 is CASSLTPGTGGHGYTF. CDR3 coding DNA: TGCGCCAGCAGCTTGACGCCGGGGACAGGGGGTCACGGCTACACCTTC. This chain connects TRBV5-1 to TRBJ1-2, with 11 bases identical to TRBD1. Germline CDR1 SGHRS, CDR2 YFSETQ. J lost 8 bases, V lost 1 base, and 10 bases had no gene match. The CDR3 runs to 16 residues.

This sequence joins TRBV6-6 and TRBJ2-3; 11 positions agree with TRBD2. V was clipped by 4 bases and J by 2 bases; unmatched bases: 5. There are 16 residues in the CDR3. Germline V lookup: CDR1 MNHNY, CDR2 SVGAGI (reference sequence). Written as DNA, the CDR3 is TGTGCCAGCAGTTGGAATAGCGGGGGGGCCACAGATACGCAGTATTTT. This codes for CASSWNSGGATDTQYF.

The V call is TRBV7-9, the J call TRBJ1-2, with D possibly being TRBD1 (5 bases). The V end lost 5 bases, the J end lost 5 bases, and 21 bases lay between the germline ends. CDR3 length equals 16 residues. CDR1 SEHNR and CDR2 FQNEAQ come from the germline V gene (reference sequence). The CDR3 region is CASSPWDGLSSYGYTF. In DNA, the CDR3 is TGTGCCAGCAGCCCCTGGGACGGACTATCATCTTATGGCTACACCTTC.

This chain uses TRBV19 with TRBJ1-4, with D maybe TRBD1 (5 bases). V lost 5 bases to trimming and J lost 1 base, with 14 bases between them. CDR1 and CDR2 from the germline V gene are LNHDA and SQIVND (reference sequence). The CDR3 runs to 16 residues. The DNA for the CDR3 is TGTGCCAGTAGTCGCCAGACAGCCCTAACTAATGAAAAACTGTTTTTT. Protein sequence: CASSRQTALTNEKLFF.

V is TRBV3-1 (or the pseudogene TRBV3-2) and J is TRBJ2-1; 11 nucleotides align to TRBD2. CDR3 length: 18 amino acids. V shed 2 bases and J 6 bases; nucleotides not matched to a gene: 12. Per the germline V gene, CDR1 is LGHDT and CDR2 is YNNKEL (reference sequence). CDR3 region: CASSQSGTSGRYGNEQFF. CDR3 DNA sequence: TGTGCCAGCAGCCAATCCGGGACTAGCGGCCGATATGGCAATGAGCAGTTCTTC.

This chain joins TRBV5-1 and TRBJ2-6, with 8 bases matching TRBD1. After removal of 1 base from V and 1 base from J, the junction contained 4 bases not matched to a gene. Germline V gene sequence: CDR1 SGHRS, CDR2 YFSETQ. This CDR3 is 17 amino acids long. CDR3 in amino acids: CASSLTGGNSGANVLTF. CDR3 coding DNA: TGCGCCAGCAGCTTGACAGGGGGTAATTCTGGGGCCAACGTCCTGACTTTC.

Here the CDR3 reads CASSPEGTKLVHEQYF. The CDR3 DNA sequence: TGTGCCAGTAGTCCAGAGGGGACAAAACTAGTCCACGAGCAGTACTTC. The rearrangement joins TRBV19 to TRBJ2-7, with D maybe TRBD1 (6 bases). The V gene lost 5 bases and the J gene lost 5 bases, with 22 bases spanning the gap. This CDR3 contains 16 residues. Germline V gene lookup returns CDR1 LNHDA and CDR2 SQIVND (reference sequence).

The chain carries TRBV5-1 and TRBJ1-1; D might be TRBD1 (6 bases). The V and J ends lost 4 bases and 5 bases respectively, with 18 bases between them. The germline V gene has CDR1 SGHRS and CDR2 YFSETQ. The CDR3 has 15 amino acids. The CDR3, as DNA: TGCGCCAGCAGCGCCCAACAGGGATCAAGTACTGAAGCTTTCTTT. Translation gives CASSAQQGSSTEAFF.

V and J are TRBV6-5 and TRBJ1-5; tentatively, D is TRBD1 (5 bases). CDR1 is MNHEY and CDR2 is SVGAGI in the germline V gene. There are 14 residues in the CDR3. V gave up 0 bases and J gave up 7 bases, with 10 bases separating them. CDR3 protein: CASSYSMGGQPQHF. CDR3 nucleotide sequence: TGTGCCAGCAGTTACTCGATGGGGGGGCAGCCCCAGCATTTT.

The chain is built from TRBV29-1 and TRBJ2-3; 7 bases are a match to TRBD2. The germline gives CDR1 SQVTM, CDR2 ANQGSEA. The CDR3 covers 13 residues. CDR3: CNCLEGGADTQYF. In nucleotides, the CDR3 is TGCAACTGCCTTGAGGGAGGGGCGGATACGCAGTATTTT.

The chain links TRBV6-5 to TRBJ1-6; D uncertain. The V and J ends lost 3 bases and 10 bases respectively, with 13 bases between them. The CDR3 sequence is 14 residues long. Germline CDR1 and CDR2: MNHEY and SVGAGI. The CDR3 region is CASSYSWVESPLHF. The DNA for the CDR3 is TGTGCCAGCAGTTATAGTTGGGTGGAGTCACCCCTCCACTTT.

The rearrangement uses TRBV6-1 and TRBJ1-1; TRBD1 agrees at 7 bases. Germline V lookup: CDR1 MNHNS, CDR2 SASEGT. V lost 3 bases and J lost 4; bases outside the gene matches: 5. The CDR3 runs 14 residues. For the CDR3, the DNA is TGTGCCAGCAGTGATCCTAGACAGGGCACTGAAGCTTTCTTT. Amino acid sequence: CASSDPRQGTEAFF.

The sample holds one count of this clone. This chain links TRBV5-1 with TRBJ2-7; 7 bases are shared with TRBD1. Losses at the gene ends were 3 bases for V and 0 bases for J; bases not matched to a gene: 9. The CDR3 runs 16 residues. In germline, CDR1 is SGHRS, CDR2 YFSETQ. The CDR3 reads CASSYGTVLSSYEQYF. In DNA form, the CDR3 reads TGCGCCAGCAGCTATGGGACAGTACTAAGCTCCTACGAGCAGTACTTC.

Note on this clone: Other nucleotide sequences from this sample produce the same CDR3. The CDR3 loop is CASSIGYGGSREQYF. The CDR3 region has the DNA TGTGCCAGTAGTATTGGTTACGGGGGATCTCGAGAGCAGTACTTC. The chain has TRBV19 and TRBJ2-7; D might be TRBD2 (6 bases). CDR3 length equals 15 residues. Germline V gives CDR1 LNHDA, CDR2 SQIVND (reference sequence). V was trimmed by 3 bases and J by 7 bases, leaving 19 bases between them. The full variable domain, completed using reference TRBV19 and TRBJ2-7, is DGGITQSPKYLFRKEGQNVTLSCEQNLNHDAMYWYRQDPGQGLRLIYYSQIVNDFQKGDIAEGYSVSREKKESFPLTVTSAQKNPTAFYLCASSIGYGGSREQYFGPGTRLTVT.

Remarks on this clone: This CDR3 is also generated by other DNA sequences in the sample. CDR3 bases: TGTGCCAGCAGTGAAGGGACAGGGGGTCAGCCCCAGCATTTT. Residues: CASSEGTGGQPQHF. This chain connects TRBV6-1 to TRBJ1-5; 10 nucleotides align to TRBD1. Looked up from germline, CDR1 is MNHNS and CDR2 is SASEGT. This CDR3 has 14 residues. V was pared by 1 base and J by 6 bases, with 0 bases of the junction left unmatched.

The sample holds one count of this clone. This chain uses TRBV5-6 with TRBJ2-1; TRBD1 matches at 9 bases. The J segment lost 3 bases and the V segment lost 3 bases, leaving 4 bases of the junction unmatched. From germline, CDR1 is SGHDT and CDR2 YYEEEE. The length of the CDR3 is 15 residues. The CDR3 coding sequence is TGTGCCAGCAGCTCGCCGGACAGGGGCTACAATGAGCAGTTCTTC. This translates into CASSSPDRGYNEQFF.

The CDR3 DNA is TGTGCCAGCAGTGCCTATCAGACGGGACTTAGCACAGATACGCAGTATTTT. This encodes CASSAYQTGLSTDTQYF. This chain links TRBV6-1 with TRBJ2-3; the D gene is possibly TRBD2 (6 bases). V lost 4 bases and J 0 bases, leaving 17 bases between the germline ends. This CDR3 region has 17 residues. Per germline, CDR1 MNHNS and CDR2 SASEGT.

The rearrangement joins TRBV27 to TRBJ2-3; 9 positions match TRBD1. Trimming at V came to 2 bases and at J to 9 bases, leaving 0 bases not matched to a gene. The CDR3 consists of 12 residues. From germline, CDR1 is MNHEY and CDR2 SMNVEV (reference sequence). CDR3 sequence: CASSLGQGTQYF. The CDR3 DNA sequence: TGTGCCAGCAGTTTAGGACAGGGGACGCAGTATTTT.

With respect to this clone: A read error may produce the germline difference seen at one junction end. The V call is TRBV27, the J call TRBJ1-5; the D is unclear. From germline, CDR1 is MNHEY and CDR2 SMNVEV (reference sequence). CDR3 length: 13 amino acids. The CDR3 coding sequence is TGTGCCACCAGTGTCTCGGGCAATCAGCCCCAGCATTTT. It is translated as CATSVSGNQPQHF.

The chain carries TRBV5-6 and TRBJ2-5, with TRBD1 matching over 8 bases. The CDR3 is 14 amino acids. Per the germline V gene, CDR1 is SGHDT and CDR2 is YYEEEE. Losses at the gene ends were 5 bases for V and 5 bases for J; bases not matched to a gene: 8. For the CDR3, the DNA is TGTGCCAGCAGACCTCCGGGACAGGAGGAGACCCAGTACTTC. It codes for CASRPPGQEETQYF.

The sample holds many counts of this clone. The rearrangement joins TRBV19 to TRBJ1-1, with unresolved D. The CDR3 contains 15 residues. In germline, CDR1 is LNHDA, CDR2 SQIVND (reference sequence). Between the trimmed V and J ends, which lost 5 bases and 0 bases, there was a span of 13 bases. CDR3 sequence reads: CASSSSHSMNTEAFF. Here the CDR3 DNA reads TGTGCCAGTAGTTCGAGCCACTCAATGAACACTGAAGCTTTCTTT. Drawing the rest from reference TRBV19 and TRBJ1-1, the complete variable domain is DGGITQSPKYLFRKEGQNVTLSCEQNLNHDAMYWYRQDPGQGLRLIYYSQIVNDFQKGDIAEGYSVSREKKESFPLTVTSAQKNPTAFYLCASSSSHSMNTEAFFGQGTRLTVV.

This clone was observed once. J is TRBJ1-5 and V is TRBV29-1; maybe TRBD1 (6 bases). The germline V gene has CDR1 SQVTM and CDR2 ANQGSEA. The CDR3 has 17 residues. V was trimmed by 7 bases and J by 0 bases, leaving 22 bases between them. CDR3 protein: CSARGGPPPLSNQPQHF. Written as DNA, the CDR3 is TGCAGCGCCCGAGGGGGACCTCCTCCCCTTAGCAATCAGCCCCAGCATTTT.

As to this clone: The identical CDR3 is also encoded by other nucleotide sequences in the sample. The DNA for the CDR3 is TGTGCCAGCAGTGGACAGGGACACACTGAAGCTTTCTTT. Translated, it gives CASSGQGHTEAFF. The gene calls are TRBV2 and TRBJ1-1; TRBD1 aligns across 7 bases. The CDR3 extends over 13 amino acids. The germline gives CDR1 SNHLY, CDR2 FYNNEI. The J segment lost 3 bases and the V segment lost 4 bases, leaving 2 bases of the junction unmatched.

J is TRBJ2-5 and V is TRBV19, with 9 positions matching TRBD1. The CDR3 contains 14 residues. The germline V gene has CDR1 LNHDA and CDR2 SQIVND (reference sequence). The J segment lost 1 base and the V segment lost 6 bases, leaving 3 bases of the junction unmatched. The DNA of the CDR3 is TGTGCCAGTAGGACAGGGGGGGTCCAAGAGACCCAGTACTTC. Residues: CASRTGGVQETQYF.

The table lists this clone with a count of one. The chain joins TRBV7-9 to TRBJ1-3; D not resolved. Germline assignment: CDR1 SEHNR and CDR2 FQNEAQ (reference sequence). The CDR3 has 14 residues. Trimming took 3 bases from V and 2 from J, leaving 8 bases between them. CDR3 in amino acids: CASSFPGAGNTIYF. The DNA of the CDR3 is TGTGCCAGCAGCTTCCCCGGTGCTGGAAACACCATATATTTT.

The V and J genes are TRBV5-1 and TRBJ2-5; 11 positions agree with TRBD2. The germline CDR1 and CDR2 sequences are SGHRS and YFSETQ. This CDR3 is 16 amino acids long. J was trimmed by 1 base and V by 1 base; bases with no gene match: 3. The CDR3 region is CASSLTSGGTQETQYF. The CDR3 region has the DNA TGCGCCAGCAGCTTGACTAGCGGGGGTACCCAAGAGACCCAGTACTTC.

For the CDR3, the DNA is TGTGCCAGCAGCCACCCGACAGGGATCGCTTTGGAGACCCAGTACTTC. Its translation: CASSHPTGIALETQYF. The rearrangement joins TRBV7-2 to TRBJ2-5, with TRBD1 matching over 7 bases. The trim removed 5 bases at V and 5 bases at J, leaving 14 bases unmatched. The CDR3 covers 16 residues. Germline-derived CDR1 and CDR2 are SGHTA and FQGNSA. The full variable domain, rest sourced from reference TRBV7-2 and TRBJ2-5, is GAGVSQSPSNKVTEKGKDVELRCDPISGHTALYWYRQSLGQGLEFLIYFQGNSAPDKSGLPSDRFSAERTGGSVSTLTIQRTQQEDSAVYLCASSHPTGIALETQYFGPGTRLLVL.

The CDR3 DNA sequence: TGTGCCAGCAGCGTAGACAGGGAGCGAGGCTACACCTTC. Translated: CASSVDRERGYTF. The chain uses TRBV5-5 and TRBJ1-2; 7 bases agree with TRBD1. The V and J ends lost 4 bases and 8 bases, in that order; junction bases with no gene match: 8. Per germline, CDR1 SGHKS and CDR2 YYEKEE (reference sequence). The CDR3 spans 13 residues.

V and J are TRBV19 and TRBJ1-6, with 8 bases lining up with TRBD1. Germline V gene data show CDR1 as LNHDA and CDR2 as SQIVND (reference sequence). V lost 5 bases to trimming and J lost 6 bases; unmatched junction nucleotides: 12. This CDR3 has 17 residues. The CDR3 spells CASSLRTGRDINSPLHF. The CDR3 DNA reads TGTGCCAGTAGTCTCCGGACAGGGCGGGATATTAATTCACCCCTCCACTTT.

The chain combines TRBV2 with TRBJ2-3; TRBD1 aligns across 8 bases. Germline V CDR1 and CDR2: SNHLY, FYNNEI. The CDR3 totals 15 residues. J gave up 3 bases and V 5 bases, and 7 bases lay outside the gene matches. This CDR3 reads CASSWNRGETDTQYF. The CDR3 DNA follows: TGTGCCAGCAGTTGGAACAGGGGGGAGACAGATACGCAGTATTTT.

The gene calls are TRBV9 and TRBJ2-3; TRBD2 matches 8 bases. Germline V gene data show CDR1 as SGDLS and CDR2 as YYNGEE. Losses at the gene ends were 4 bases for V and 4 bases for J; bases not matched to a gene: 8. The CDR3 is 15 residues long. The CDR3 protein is CASSTGTSSSDTQYF. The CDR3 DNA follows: TGTGCCAGCAGCACCGGGACTAGTAGTTCAGATACGCAGTATTTT.